What follows are 12 T cell receptor beta chains derived from one specimen sequenced in a study of Graves' ophthalmopathy and Graves' hyperthyroidism (dated by TCRdb to 2016 to 2019). Sequencer: Illumina HiSeq 2000. For repertoire sequencing, the TCR beta CDR3 regions were amplified from RNA transcripts. HTBI primers and the Qiagen OneStep RT-PCR kit were used in a first-round RT-PCR, which was followed by a second-round multiplex PCR, size selection and purification. The public sequencing data were trimmed at Q25 with fastp and processed into clonotypes with MiXCR by TCRdb, which kept only in-frame beta chains. Every distinct CDR3 protein forms one entry, paired with its most common genes and DNA. This sample has about 400,000 distinct CDR3 sequences in its table, and approximately 20% of those were observed once. Jointly, the top ten make up approximately 1.4% of the sample. Sequencing was carried out using peripheral blood. The origin of the receptors is a woman younger than 35 with Graves' ophthalmopathy. Donor details come from another sample of the same person, matched by shared clones.

The chain combines TRBV24-1 with TRBJ2-7, with D tentatively TRBD1 (6 bases). V was trimmed by 9 bases and J by 6 bases, leaving 11 bases between them. The germline gives CDR1 KGHDR, CDR2 SFDVKD. The CDR3 loop spans 11 amino acids. The CDR3 DNA is TGTGCCACCGCAGGGGCGGGCGAGCAGTACTTC. This encodes CATAGAGEQYF.

This clonotype was detected ten times or more. The chain employs TRBV6-1 and TRBJ2-7; D gene unclear. CDR3 size: 14 residues. Germline loops: CDR1 MNHNS, CDR2 SASEGT. Trimming pared 4 bases from V and 5 bases from J, leaving 15 bases between. The CDR3, as DNA: TGTGCCAGCAGTGGGGCTCTACAGAGTCACGAGCAGTACTTC. Protein product: CASSGALQSHEQYF.

This clonotype was picked up many times. V is TRBV6-2 or TRBV6-3 and J is TRBJ2-7; D is possibly TRBD1 or TRBD2 (6 bases each). Germline CDR1 is MNHEY and CDR2 is SVGEGT. CDR3 length: 16 amino acids. Trimming cost V 0 bases and J 5 bases, with 17 bases left between them. DNA of the CDR3: TGTGCCAGCAGTTACTCTCGAGTAGCGGCAGGGGACGAGCAGTACTTC. This codes for CASSYSRVAAGDEQYF.

This clonotype was counted ten times or more. This chain's CDR3 is CAWRGRGLETQYF. CDR3 bases: TGTGCCTGGAGGGGCAGGGGGCTGGAGACCCAGTACTTC. The chain is built from TRBV30 and TRBJ2-5; 8 nucleotides align to TRBD1. Germline V lookup: CDR1 GTSNPN, CDR2 SVGIG (reference sequence). This CDR3 spans 13 amino acids. J was trimmed by 5 bases and V by 3 bases; bases with no gene match: 5.

This clonotype was recorded at least ten times. This chain connects TRBV12-3 or TRBV12-4 to TRBJ2-7; maybe TRBD1 (5 bases). Deletions cut 6 bases from V and 4 bases from J, with 10 bases between. CDR3 length: 12 amino acids. CDR3 bases: TGTGCCAGCAGCATGACAGAATACGAGCAGTACTTC. Translated: CASSMTEYEQYF.

This clonotype was seen ten or more times. This chain links TRBV28 with TRBJ2-2; D may be TRBD1 or TRBD2 (6 bases each). Germline loops: CDR1 MDHEN, CDR2 SYDVKM. The CDR3 sequence is 13 residues long. The CDR3 here is CPQGRDNTGELFF. The DNA for the CDR3 is TGTCCTCAGGGGCGGGACAACACCGGGGAGCTGTTTTTT.

This clonotype came up many times. The chain uses TRBV20-1 and TRBJ1-1; D is ambiguous. Trimming took 3 bases from V and 4 from J, leaving 18 bases between them. Germline loops: CDR1 DFQATT, CDR2 SNEGSKA (reference sequence). The CDR3 loop spans 15 amino acids. CDR3: CSASVGSGKSTEAFF. The CDR3, as DNA: TGCAGTGCTAGCGTGGGGTCCGGGAAGAGCACTGAAGCTTTCTTT.

In this sample, this clonotype turned up a few times. The chain carries TRBV7-6 and TRBJ2-5; D gene unclear. Trimming left V 2 bases short and J 5 bases short, with 9 bases between. The CDR3 sequence is 13 residues long. Germline V gene lookup returns CDR1 SGHVS and CDR2 FNYEAQ. The CDR3 sequence: CASSLQLGETQYF. The CDR3, as DNA: TGTGCCAGCAGCTTACAACTCGGGGAGACCCAGTACTTC.

CDR3 bases: TGTGCCAGCAGTGAGCGATCAACCGCGAACACCGGGGAGCTGTTTTTT. Protein product: CASSERSTANTGELFF. J is TRBJ2-2 and V is TRBV2, with D uncertain. The CDR3 runs to 16 residues. Germline values: CDR1 SNHLY, CDR2 FYNNEI. Deletions cut 3 bases from V and 0 bases from J, with 11 bases between.

This clonotype was found many times. The genes are TRBV12-3 or TRBV12-4 and TRBJ1-1; tentative D call: TRBD1 (5 bases). The CDR3 is 15 amino acids. V gave up 5 bases and J gave up 1 base, with 14 bases separating them. The CDR3 nucleotides read TGTGCCAGCAGTCCCCACCGACAGTCGAACACTGAAGCTTTCTTT. Protein sequence: CASSPHRQSNTEAFF.

This clonotype occurred many times. This chain uses TRBV30 with TRBJ1-1; no clear D. The CDR3 is made up of 13 amino acids. Between the trimmed V and J ends, which lost 4 bases and 1 base, there was a span of 10 bases. Germline CDR1 GTSNPN, CDR2 SVGIG (reference sequence). The CDR3 DNA reads as TGTGCCTGGACCGATCTGGGGAACACTGAAGCTTTCTTT. This translates into CAWTDLGNTEAFF.

There are many counts of this clonotype. The chain recombines TRBV20-1 with TRBJ2-7; 7 bases are shared with TRBD1. CDR1 and CDR2 (germline): DFQATT, SNEGSKA (reference sequence). There are 15 residues in the CDR3. The trim removed 5 bases at V and 3 bases at J, leaving 13 bases unmatched. The CDR3 nucleotides read TGCAGTGCTCTGACAGGGTTTCGTATCGGCTACGAGCAGTACTTC. Amino acids: CSALTGFRIGYEQYF.